This T cell receptor (beta chain) is drawn from a study of PD-L1 blockade in urothelial cancer. Background on the study: Patients began atezolizumab, 1,200 mg intravenously every 3 weeks, in the mid-2010s. Blood was evaluated 3 weeks (second dose) and 6 weeks after therapy began. General observations from the study: In blood at 3 weeks, tumor-associated clones expanded more among patients with durable benefit.

Comments on this clone: Its antigen remains unknown.

The V gene lost 7 bases and the J gene lost 1 base, with 17 bases spanning the gap. This CDR3 region has 15 residues. The germline V gene has CDR1 LNHDA and CDR2 SQIVND (reference sequence). Each PCR received spiked synthetic TCR analog templates. TCRdb's table, derived via immunoSEQ multiplex PCR, lists solely in-frame clones and lacks some. The table lists about 130,000 clones, approximately 85% of them singletons, with roughly 2.6% in the top ten. Specified time point: peripheral blood 6 weeks after treatment start. The sample here was PBMCs, taken around atezolizumab (anti-PD-L1) treatment. This TCR came from a man between 45 and 60 years old with urothelial cancer. V is TRBV19 and J is TRBJ2-7; TRBD1 might be the D (6 bases). The CDR3: CASKLKGTSSYEQYF. CDR3 sequence (DNA): TGTGCCAGTAAACTGAAGGGGACATCATCCTACGAGCAGTACTTC.